The clone carrying this T cell receptor (beta chain) has a handful of counts. Its antigen is undetermined. This entry belongs to a study of cytomegalovirus exposure and HLA in healthy donors. Overall study context: Earlier findings included about 120 million unique TCR beta sequences obtained from about 180 million T cells.

Primers included in the PCR were 60 Vbeta and 13 Jbeta primers. Produced via immunoSEQ multiplex PCR; TCRdb's table is partial and in-frame only. The sample consists of some 200,000 clones, around 79% of them appearing once. Per the germline V gene, CDR1 is SGHNT and CDR2 is YYREEE (reference sequence). This CDR3 has 15 residues. The ends lost 3 bases at V and 0 bases at J; junction bases unmatched: 3. Study-level findings and limits: When the data were analyzed later, several of the most significant clusters appeared to be linked to common viral pathogens. In presence/absence analyses, roughly uniform sequencing depth across donors was assumed. As a later analysis revealed, most CMV-associated TCR beta chains appeared HLA-restricted.

The receptor was derived from a girl aged 5 to 17 in good health and CMV-seropositive. The sample consisted of PBMCs. The V and J genes are TRBV5-4 and TRBJ1-1; 9 positions match TRBD1. The CDR3 protein is CASSWGDRVNTEAFF. CDR3 DNA sequence: TGTGCCAGCAGCTGGGGGGACAGGGTGAACACTGAAGCTTTCTTT.